This T cell receptor beta chain stems from a study of regulatory T cells in long-lasting Graves disease. Study-level information: Newly diagnosed Graves' patients took antithyroid drugs under 3 months.

As for time point: newly diagnosed GD, antithyroid drugs for less than 3 months. The authors made the TCR library using RNA they extracted from PBMCs. Arm-PCR of CDR3 regions and iRepertoire HTBI primers were used to build TCR beta libraries. TCRdb recomputed calls from the multiplex PCR reads with MiXCR, one row per CDR3 protein. The sample gives a few hundred thousand distinct CDR3 sequences, approximately 10% of which show up once; approximately 20% is in the top ten. Whole-study results and caveats: The study found persistent patients shared more public clonotypes (more than 2,500) than new patients (over 850).

Trimming took off 1 base at V and 4 bases at J, with 10 bases between the two ends. CDR3 length: 14 residues. About this clonotype: What it binds is unknown.

These data were likewise used in another study, on T cells in Graves' hyperthyroidism and ophthalmopathy. That paper notes: With the HTBI primer set, the TCR CDR3 went through a first round of RT-PCR.

The sequenced sample was peripheral blood mononuclear cells (PBMCs), obtained at new diagnosis, from a patient treated with antithyroid drugs. The source is a woman under 30 with Graves disease. This rearrangement joins TRBV12-3 or TRBV12-4 to TRBJ1-2, with D uncertain. The DNA of the CDR3 is TGTGCCAGCAGTTTAGATCGACGGATCTATGGCTACACCTTC. Protein product: CASSLDRRIYGYTF.